Detailed here is one T cell receptor beta chain. The data originate from a study of cytomegalovirus exposure and HLA in healthy donors. 13 Jbeta primers and 60 Vbeta primers were used for the PCR. Assay: immunoSEQ multiplex PCR; the TCRdb copy retains only in-frame clones and omits some. The sample has about 160,000 clones, approximately 81% seen once. V was clipped by 0 bases and J by 0 bases, with 9 bases between them. The CDR3 has 15 amino acids. Germline lookup yields CDR1 LGHNA and CDR2 YSLEER. This TCR was sampled from a man aged 18 to 30 in good health and CMV-seronegative. Sequencing was performed on PBMCs. This chain connects TRBV4-3 to TRBJ2-7; D is ambiguous. DNA of the CDR3: TGCGCCAGCAGCCAAGATCAGGCAGCCTCCTACGAGCAGTACTTC. Its translation: CASSQDQAASYEQYF.